Included here is one T cell receptor beta chain sequence, with context. This sample stems from a study of blood T cell repertoires in COVID-19. Whole-study context: Italy, Spain and the United States were the sources of the convalescent and acute COVID-19 samples. Sources were T cells, B-cell-depleted T cells, or PBMCs; the material itself was cDNA or gDNA.

Germline loops: CDR1 SGHVS, CDR2 FNYEAQ. Germline trimming cut 4 bases from V and 0 bases from J; bases unmatched to any gene: 5. CDR3 length equals 16 residues. Original processing methods: Scientists estimated how many nucleated cells there were by amplifying reference gene primers. The assay was immunoSEQ multiplex PCR, and TCRdb's table has in-frame clones only and misses some. D and trimming come from the DNA, and the V and J calls and clone size come from that table. Of tens of thousands of clones detected, 89% appear once; the ten largest clones hold roughly 30%. Sequenced input: peripheral blood. The gene calls are TRBV7-6 and TRBJ2-1, with 8 nucleotides matching TRBD2. The TCR sequence derives from a woman between 65 and 79 years old with active COVID-19. The DNA for the CDR3 is TGTGCCAGCAGCTCCCAACTAGCGGACTCCTACAATGAGCAGTTCTTC. Its protein product is CASSSQLADSYNEQFF. The full variable domain, completed using reference TRBV7-6 and TRBJ2-1, is GAGVSQSPRYKVTKRGQDVALRCDPISGHVSLYWYRQALGQGPEFLTYFNYEAQQDKSGLPNDRFSAERPEGSISTLTIQRTEQRDSAMYRCASSSQLADSYNEQFFGPGTRLTVL.